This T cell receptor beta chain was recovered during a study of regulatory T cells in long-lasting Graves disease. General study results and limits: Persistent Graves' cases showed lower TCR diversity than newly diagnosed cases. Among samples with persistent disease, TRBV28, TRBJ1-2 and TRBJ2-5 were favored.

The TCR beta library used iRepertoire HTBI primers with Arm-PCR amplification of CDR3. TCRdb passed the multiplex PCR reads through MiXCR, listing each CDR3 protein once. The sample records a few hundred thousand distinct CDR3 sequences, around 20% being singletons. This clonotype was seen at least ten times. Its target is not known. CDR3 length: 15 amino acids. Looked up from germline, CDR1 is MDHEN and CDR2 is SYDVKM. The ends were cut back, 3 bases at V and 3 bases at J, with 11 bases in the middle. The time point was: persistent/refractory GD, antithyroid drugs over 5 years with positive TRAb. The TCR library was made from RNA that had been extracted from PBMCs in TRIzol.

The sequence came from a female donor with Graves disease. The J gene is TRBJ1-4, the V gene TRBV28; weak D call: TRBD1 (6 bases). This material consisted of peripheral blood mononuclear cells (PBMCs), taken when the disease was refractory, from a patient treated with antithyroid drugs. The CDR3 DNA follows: TGTGCCAGCAGTTTGTACAGGGAGGCTAATGAAAAACTGTTTTTT. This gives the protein CASSLYREANEKLFF.